This T cell receptor beta chain was observed in a study of cytomegalovirus exposure and HLA in healthy donors. Study-wide results and limits: With further analysis later on, most CMV-associated TCR beta chains appeared HLA-restricted. Per published reports, the classifier diagnosed cytomegalovirus status with high specificity and sensitivity.

CDR3 size: 16 residues. Germline trimming cut 0 bases from V and 10 bases from J; bases unmatched to any gene: 10. CDR1 is KGHSH, CDR2 LQKENI, per germline. Both 60 Vbeta primers and 13 Jbeta primers went into the PCR. In the original workflow: Per a later analysis, the number of unique TCR beta chains was approximately 73 million, of which around 10 million were shared. Assay used: immunoSEQ multiplex PCR; TCRdb lists only in-frame clones, some missing. Clone size and the V and J calls come from that table; the DNA yielded D and trimming. This table has 85,000 to 130,000 clones, around four fifths appearing once. A word on this clone: Its antigen is as yet unknown.

The rearrangement links TRBV18 to TRBJ2-1; 9 positions agree with TRBD2. The receptor's source is a woman aged 35 to 49 in good health and CMV-seronegative. Sequencing was carried out using PBMCs. This chain's CDR3 is CASSPPRLAGQGEQFF. The CDR3 nucleotides read TGTGCCAGCTCACCACCGCGGCTAGCGGGACAAGGCGAGCAGTTCTTC. Full variable domain (rest looked up from reference TRBV18 and TRBJ2-1): NAGVMQNPRHLVRRRGQEARLRCSPMKGHSHVYWYRQLPEEGLKFMVYLQKENIIDESGMPKERFSAEFPKEGPSILRIQQVVRGDSAAYFCASSPPRLAGQGEQFFGPGTRLTVL.